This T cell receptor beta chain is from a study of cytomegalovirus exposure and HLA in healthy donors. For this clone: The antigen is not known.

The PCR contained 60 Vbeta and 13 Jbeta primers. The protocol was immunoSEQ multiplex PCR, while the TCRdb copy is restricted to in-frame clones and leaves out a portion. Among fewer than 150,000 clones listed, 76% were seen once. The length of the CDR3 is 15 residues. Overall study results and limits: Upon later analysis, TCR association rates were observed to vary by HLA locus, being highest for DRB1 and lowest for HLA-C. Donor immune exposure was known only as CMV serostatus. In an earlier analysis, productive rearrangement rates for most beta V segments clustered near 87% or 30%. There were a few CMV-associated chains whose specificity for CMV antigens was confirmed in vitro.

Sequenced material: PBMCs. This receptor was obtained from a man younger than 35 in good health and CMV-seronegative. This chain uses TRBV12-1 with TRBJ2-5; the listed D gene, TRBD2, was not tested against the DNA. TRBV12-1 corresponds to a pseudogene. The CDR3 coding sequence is TGTGCCAGCAGCTTGGTCGCGGGAGGGAGGGAGACCCAGTACTTC. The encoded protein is CASSLVAGGRETQYF.